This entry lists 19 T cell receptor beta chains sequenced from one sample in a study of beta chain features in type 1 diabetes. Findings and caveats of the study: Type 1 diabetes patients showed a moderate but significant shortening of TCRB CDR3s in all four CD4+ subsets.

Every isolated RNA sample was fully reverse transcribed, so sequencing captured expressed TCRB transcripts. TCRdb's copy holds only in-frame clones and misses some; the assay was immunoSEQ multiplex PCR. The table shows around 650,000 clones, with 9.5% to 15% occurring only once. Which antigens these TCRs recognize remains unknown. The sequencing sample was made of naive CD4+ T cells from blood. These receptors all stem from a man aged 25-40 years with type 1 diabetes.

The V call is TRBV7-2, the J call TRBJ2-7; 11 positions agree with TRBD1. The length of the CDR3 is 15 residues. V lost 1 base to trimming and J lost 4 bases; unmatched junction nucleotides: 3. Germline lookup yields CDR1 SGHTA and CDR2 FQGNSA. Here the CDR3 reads CASSLVGTGGYEQYF. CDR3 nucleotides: TGTGCCAGCAGCTTAGTAGGGACAGGGGGGTACGAGCAGTACTTC. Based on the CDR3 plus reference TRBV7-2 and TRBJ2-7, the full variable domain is GAGVSQSPSNKVTEKGKDVELRCDPISGHTALYWYRQSLGQGLEFLIYFQGNSAPDKSGLPSDRFSAERTGGSVSTLTIQRTQQEDSAVYLCASSLVGTGGYEQYFGPGTRLTVT.

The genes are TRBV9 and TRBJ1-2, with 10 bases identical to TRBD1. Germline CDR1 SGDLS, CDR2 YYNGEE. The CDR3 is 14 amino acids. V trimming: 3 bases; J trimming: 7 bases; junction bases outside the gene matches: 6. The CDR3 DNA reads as TGTGCCAGCAGCGGCGGGACAGGGGATGTTGGCTACACCTTC. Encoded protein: CASSGGTGDVGYTF.

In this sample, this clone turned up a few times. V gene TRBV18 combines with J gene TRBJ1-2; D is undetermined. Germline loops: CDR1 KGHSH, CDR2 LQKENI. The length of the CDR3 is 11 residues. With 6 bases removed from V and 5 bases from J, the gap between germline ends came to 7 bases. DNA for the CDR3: TGTGCCAGCTCCGATCAGTATGGCTACACCTTC. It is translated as CASSDQYGYTF.

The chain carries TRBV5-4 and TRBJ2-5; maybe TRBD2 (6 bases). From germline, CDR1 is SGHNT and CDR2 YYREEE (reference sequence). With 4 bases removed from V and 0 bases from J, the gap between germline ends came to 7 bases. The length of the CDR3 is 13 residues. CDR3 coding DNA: TGTGCCAGCAGCCGGGACTACCAAGAGACCCAGTACTTC. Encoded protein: CASSRDYQETQYF.

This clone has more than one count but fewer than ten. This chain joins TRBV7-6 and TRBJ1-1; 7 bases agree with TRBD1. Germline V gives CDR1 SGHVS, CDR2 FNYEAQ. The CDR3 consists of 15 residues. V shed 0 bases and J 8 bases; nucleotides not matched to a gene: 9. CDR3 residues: CASSLANEGATEAFF. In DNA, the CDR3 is TGTGCCAGCAGCTTAGCTAACGAGGGGGCGACGGAAGCTTTCTTT.

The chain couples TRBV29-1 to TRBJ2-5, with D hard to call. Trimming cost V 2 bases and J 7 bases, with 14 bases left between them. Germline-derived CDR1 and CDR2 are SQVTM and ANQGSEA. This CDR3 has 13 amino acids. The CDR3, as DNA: TGCAGCGTTGAATCGTCTGGCTTGGGGACCCAGTACTTC. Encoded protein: CSVESSGLGTQYF.

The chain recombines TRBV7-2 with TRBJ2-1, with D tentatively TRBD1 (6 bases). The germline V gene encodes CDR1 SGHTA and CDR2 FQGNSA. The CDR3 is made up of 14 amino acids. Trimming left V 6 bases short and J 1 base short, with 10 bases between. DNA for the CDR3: TGTGCCAGCAGTAGGACAGAGTCCTACAATGAGCAGTTCTTC. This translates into CASSRTESYNEQFF.

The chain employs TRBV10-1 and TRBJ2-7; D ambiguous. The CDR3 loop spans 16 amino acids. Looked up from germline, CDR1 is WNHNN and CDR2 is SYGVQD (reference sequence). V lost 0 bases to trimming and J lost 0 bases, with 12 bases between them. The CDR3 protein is CASSESQRTGSYEQYF. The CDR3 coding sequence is TGCGCCAGCAGTGAGTCCCAAAGGACGGGCTCCTACGAGCAGTACTTC.

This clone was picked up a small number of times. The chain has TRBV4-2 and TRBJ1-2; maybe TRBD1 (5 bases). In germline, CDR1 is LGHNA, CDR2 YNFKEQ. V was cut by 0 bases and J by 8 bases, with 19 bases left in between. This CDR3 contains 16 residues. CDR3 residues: CASSQDNRAGEQGYTF. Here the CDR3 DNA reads TGTGCCAGCAGCCAAGATAATAGAGCGGGGGAACAAGGCTACACCTTC.

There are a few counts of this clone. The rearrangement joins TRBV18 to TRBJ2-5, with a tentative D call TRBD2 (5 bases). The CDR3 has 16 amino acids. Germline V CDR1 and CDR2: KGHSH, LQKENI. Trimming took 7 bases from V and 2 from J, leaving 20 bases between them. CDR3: CASYPWRPQVQETQYF. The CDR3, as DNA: TGTGCCAGCTACCCTTGGAGGCCCCAGGTGCAAGAGACCCAGTACTTC.

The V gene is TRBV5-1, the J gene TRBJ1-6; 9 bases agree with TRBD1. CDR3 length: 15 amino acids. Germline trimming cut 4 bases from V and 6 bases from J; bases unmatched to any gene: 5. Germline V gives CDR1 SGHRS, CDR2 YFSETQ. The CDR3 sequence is CASSGGTGPNSPLHF. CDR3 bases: TGCGCCAGCAGCGGCGGGACAGGGCCTAATTCACCCCTCCACTTT.

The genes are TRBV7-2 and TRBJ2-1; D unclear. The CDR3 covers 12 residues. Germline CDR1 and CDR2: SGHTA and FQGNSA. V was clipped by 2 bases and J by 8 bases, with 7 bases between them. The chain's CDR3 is CASSLFGHEQFF. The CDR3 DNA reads TGTGCCAGCAGCTTATTCGGTCATGAGCAGTTCTTC.

This chain's CDR3 is CASSRADGELYGYTF. CDR3 nucleotides: TGTGCCAGCAGCCGAGCAGACGGTGAACTATATGGCTACACCTTC. V and J are TRBV7-2 and TRBJ1-2; D is unclear. This CDR3 is built from 15 residues. V was trimmed by 5 bases and J by 5 bases, leaving 18 bases between them. Per germline, CDR1 SGHTA and CDR2 FQGNSA.

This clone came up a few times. The CDR3 nucleotides read TGTGCCAGCAGCCGCAAGGAGGCCAAAAACATTCAGTACTTC. Translation gives CASSRKEAKNIQYF. The J gene is TRBJ2-4, the V gene TRBV5-4; D is unresolved. Germline V lookup: CDR1 SGHNT, CDR2 YYREEE (reference sequence). The germline V and J ends were trimmed by 4 bases and 1 base, with 9 bases remaining between them. The CDR3 is 14 residues long.

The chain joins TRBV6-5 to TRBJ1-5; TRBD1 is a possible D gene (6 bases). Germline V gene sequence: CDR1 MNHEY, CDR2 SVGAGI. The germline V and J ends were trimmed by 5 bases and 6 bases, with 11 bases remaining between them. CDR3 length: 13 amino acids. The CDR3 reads CASSKQGGQPQHF. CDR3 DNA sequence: TGTGCCAGCAGTAAACAGGGCGGTCAGCCCCAGCATTTT.

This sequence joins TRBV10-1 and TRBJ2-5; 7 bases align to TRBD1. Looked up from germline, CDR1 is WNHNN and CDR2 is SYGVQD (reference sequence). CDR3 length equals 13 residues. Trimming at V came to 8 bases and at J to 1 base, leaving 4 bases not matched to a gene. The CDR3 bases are TGCGCCAGCTCCGACAGGGTCCAAGAGACCCAGTACTTC. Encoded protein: CASSDRVQETQYF.

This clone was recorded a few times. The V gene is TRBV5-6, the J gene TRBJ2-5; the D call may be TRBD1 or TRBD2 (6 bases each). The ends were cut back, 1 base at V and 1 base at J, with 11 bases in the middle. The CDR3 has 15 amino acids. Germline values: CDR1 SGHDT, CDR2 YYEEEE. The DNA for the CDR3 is TGTGCCAGCAGCTTGCCCGGGGGCCGCCAAGAGACCCAGTACTTC. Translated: CASSLPGGRQETQYF.

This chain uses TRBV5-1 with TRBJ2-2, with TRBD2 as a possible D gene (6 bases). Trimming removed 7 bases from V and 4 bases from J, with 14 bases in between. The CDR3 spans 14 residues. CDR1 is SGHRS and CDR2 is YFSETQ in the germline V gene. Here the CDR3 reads CASFLQGGTGELFF. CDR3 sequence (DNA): TGCGCCAGCTTCCTGCAGGGAGGCACCGGGGAGCTGTTTTTT. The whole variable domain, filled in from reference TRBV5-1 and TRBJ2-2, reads KAGVTQTPRYLIKTRGQQVTLSCSPISGHRSVSWYQQTPGQGLQFLFEYFSETQRNKGNFPGRFSGRQFSNSRSEMNVSTLELGDSALYLCASFLQGGTGELFFGEGSRLTVL.

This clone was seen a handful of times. CDR3 in amino acids: CASSGTSRGAEEKLFF. The CDR3 coding sequence is TGTGCCAGCAGTGGGACATCGCGCGGAGCGGAGGAAAAACTGTTTTTT. This rearrangement joins TRBV25-1 to TRBJ1-4, with D tentatively TRBD1 (5 bases). Germline V gene data show CDR1 as MGHDK and CDR2 as SYGVNS. Deletions cut 4 bases from V and 8 bases from J, with 20 bases between. There are 16 residues in the CDR3.